This T cell receptor beta chain was captured in a study of cytomegalovirus exposure and HLA in healthy donors (dated by TCRdb to 2016 to 2017). About the investigation overall: According to a later analysis, one platform produced both the 110 or so validation repertoires and the 666 repertoires of the first cohort. The study aimed to test whether cataloging public T cell receptors could reveal signatures of past pathogen exposure. A separate validation cohort of some 130 different subjects was used in addition to the roughly 700-subject first cohort. To predict cytomegalovirus infection status, the study combined high-throughput TCR immunosequencing, statistical association of individual TCRs with disease status, and machine learning. What the research found in general, with its limitations: A later analysis had no HLA typing for the validation cohort, so co-occurrence there was scored across all 110 or so repertoires. The study gave a list of 150 to 200 TCR beta chains associated with cytomegalovirus. Across donors, most TCR sequences were observed very rarely, whereas some public TCRs were present in many individuals. The authors suggested that the approach could potentially be generalized to other disease states and immunological phenotypes. In both the original and validation cohorts, the classifier was reported to diagnose cytomegalovirus status with high specificity and sensitivity. Of the cluster scores, roughly 95% were above 0 in a later analysis, which found that TCRs clustered in the first cohort also tended to co-occur in the 95 to 150 validation repertoires. In vitro tests confirmed that three of the cytomegalovirus-associated TCR beta chains recognize cytomegalovirus antigens.

Donors formed part of the validation cohort, which comprised about 130 subjects and was distinct from the first cohort of 666 subjects. Worth noting for this clone: Which antigen it targets is not known. Base qualities were left out, and no much larger clone turns up one base away.

Libraries were made using the immunoSEQ multiplex PCR assay. On the authors' methods: A statistical classification framework was built to diagnose cytomegalovirus status from the catalog of TCR beta chain sequences. What TCRdb holds here is the immuneACCESS table cut down to in-frame rearrangements. Part of the clones is not present; checked against another copy, under half of the missing clones reflect an unresolved V gene, and the others are unexplained. D and trimming come from the DNA, and the V and J calls and clone size come from that table. The sample includes hundreds of thousands of clones, with about 92% observed a single time. The top ten clonotypes cover 3.1% of the sample. After removal of 5 bases from V and 8 bases from J, the junction retains 12 bases not matched to a gene. CDR1 SGHTA and CDR2 FQGTGA are derived from the germline V gene. From the cysteine through the phenylalanine, the CDR3 covers 16 amino acids. CDR3 DNA only is kept here, 48 bases in frame from base 1.

Here the chain combines TRBV7-3 and TRBJ2-1; TRBD2 agrees with 10 junctional bases. The clonotype comes from a woman under 40 in good health and CMV-seronegative. The material sequenced was PBMCs. In nucleotides, the sequence is TGTGCCAGCAGCCCCATACCTAGCGGGAGAGGCCATGAGCAGTTCTTC. It is translated as CASSPIPSGRGHEQFF.